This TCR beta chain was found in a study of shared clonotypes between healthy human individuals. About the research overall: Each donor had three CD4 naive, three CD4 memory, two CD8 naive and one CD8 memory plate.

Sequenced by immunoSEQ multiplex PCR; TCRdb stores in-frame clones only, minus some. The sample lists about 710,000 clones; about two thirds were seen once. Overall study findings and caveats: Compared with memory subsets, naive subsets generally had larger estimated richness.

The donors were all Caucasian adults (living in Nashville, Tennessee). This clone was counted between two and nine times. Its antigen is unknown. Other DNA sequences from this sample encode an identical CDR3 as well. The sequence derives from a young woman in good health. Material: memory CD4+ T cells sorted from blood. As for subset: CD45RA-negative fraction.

The CDR3 nucleotides are TGTGCCAGCAGCTTTCAGTCGGGGGAGCTGTTTTTT. As protein: CASSFQSGELFF. The chain carries TRBV5-5 and TRBJ2-2; unclear D gene. V lost 2 bases, J lost 8 bases, and 7 bases lay in between. The CDR3 runs to 12 residues. CDR1 and CDR2 (germline): SGHKS, YYEKEE (reference sequence).